This T cell receptor beta chain was retrieved from a study of T cell responses to AZD1222 COVID-19 vaccine. Study results and limitations: Baseline testing showed seropositivity in only 6 or 7 AZD1222 recipients.

In the case of this clone: Its antigen remains unidentified.

Trimming took 6 bases from V and 2 from J; bases not matched to a gene: 10. The CDR3 has 16 residues. CDR1 and CDR2 (germline): SGHNT, YYREEE (reference sequence). Repertoires were generated with immunoSEQ multiplex PCR, while TCRdb's copy carries only in-frame clones and drops some. This table has about 70,000 clones, around 90% appearing once. The sample in question was peripheral blood, obtained 28 days after the second dose of the MenACWY control vaccine. The clonotype originates from an adult who received the MenACWY meningococcal vaccine as a control. This sequence joins TRBV5-4 and TRBJ2-3; 9 positions match TRBD2. In DNA, the CDR3 is TGTGCCAGCACCCCGGGCGCTAGCGGGATCACAGATACGCAGTATTTT. Protein product: CASTPGASGITDTQYF.